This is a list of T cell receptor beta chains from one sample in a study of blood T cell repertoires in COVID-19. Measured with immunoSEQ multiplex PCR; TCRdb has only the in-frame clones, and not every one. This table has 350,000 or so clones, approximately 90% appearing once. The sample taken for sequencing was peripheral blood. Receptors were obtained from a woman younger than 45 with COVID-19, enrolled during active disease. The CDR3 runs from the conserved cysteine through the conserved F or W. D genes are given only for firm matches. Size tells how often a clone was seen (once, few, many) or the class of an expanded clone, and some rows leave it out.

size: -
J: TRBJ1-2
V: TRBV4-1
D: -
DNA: TGCGCCAGCAGCCAAGATCATCTCTCAGGGCAATCCTACTATGGCTACACCTTC
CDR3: CASSQDHLSGQSYYGYTF

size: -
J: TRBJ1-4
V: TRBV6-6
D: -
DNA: TGTGCCAGCAGTTACTCGGGCCGACCTAATGAAAAACTGTTTTTT
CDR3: CASSYSGRPNEKLFF

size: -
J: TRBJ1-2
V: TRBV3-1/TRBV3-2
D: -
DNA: TGTGCCAGCAGCCAGAATTTGGTAGGGGAAGTTGGCTACACCTTC
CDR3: CASSQNLVGEVGYTF

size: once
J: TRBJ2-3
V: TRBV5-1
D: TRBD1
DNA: TGCGCCAGCAGTTGGGGGACAGGGACTGCAGATACGCAGTATTTT
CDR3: CASSWGTGTADTQYF

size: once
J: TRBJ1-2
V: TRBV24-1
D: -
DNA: TGTGCCACCAGTGTAACGGTTAACTATGGCTACACCTTC
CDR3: CATSVTVNYGYTF

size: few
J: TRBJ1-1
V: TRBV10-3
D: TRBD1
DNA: TGTGCCATCAGTGATGACAGGGGCGGCACTGAAGCTTTCTTT
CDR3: CAISDDRGGTEAFF

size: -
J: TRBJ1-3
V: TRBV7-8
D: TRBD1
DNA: TGTGCCAGCAGCTTATTGGTTGAGGGGGCCCCCTCTGGAAACACCATATATTTT
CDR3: CASSLLVEGAPSGNTIYF

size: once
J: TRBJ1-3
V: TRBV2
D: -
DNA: TGTGCCAGCAGTGATCAGGGCTACTCTGGAAACACCATATATTTT
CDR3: CASSDQGYSGNTIYF

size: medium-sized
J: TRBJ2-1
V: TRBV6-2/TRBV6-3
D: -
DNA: TGTGCCAGCAGTCCCACAGTCGGCTCCTACAATGAGCAGTTCTTC
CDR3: CASSPTVGSYNEQFF

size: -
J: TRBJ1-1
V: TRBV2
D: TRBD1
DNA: TGTGCCAGCAGTGAACAGGGGGCGCCGGACACTGAAGCTTTCTTT
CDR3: CASSEQGAPDTEAFF

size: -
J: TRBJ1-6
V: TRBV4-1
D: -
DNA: TGCGCCAGCAGCCCCTCATCGAGCTCCTATAATTCACCCCTCCACTTT
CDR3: CASSPSSSSYNSPLHF

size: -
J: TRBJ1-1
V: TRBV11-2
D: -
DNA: TGTGCCAGCAGCTTAGATCCGTTAGCGGGCACTGAAGCTTTCTTT
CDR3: CASSLDPLAGTEAFF

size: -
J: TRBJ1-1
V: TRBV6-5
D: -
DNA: TGTGCCAGCAGTTACGAGCGGGACACTGATGCTTTCTTT
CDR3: CASSYERDTDAFF

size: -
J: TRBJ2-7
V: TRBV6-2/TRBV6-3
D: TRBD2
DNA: TGTGCCAGCAGTTATTTCCCAAGAGCGGGGAACGGCGAGCAGTACTTC
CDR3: CASSYFPRAGNGEQYF

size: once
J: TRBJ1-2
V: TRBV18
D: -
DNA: TGTGCCAGCTCACCACAGAGACAGGACAACTATGGCTACACCTTC
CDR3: CASSPQRQDNYGYTF

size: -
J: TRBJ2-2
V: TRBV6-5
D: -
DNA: TGTGCCAGCCGACGTGACTCGAACACCGGGGAGCTGTTTTTT
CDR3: CASRRDSNTGELFF

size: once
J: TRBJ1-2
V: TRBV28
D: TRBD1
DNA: TGTGCCAGCAGTCCCGGGACAGGACACTATGGCTACACCTTC
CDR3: CASSPGTGHYGYTF

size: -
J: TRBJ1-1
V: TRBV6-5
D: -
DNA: TGTGCCAGCACTGCCTGGTCCGGAGTGTCGGAAGCTTTCTTT
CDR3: CASTAWSGVSEAFF

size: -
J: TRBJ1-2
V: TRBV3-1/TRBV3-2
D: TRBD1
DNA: TGTGCCAGCAGCCGGTCGACAGGGGGGTATGGCTACACCTTC
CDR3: CASSRSTGGYGYTF

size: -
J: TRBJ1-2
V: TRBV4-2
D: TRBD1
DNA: TGTGCCAGCAGCCCCGGGACAGGGGGCCACTATGGCTACACCTTC
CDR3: CASSPGTGGHYGYTF

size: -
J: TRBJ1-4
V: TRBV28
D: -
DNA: TGTGCCAGCAGTTCGCCGACATGGGGGGAAGAAAAACTGTTTTTT
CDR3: CASSSPTWGEEKLFF

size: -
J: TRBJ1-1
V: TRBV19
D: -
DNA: TGTGCCAGTAGTGCAATCACTCCGAACACTGAAGCTTTCTTT
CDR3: CASSAITPNTEAFF

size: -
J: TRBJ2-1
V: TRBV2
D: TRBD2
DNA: TGTGCCAGCAGTGACCCGGGACAGCGGGAGGGGCAGTTCTTC
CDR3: CASSDPGQREGQFF

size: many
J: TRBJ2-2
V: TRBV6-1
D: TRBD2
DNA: TGTGCCAGCAGTGAACTAGCGGGGGGGCCTGGGGAGCTGTTTTTT
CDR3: CASSELAGGPGELFF

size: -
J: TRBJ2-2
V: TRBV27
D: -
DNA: TGTGCCAGCAGTCTGAGCCTGAACACCGGGGAGCTGTTTTTT
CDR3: CASSLSLNTGELFF

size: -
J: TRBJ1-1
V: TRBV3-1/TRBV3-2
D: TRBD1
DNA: TGTGCCAGCAGCCGCTCAGGACAGGACGCTGAAGCTTTCTTT
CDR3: CASSRSGQDAEAFF

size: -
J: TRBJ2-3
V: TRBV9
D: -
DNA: TGTGCCAGCAGCGTATGGCCGAGGGACACAGATACGCAGTATTTT
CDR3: CASSVWPRDTDTQYF

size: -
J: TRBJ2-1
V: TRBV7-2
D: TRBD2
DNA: TGTGCCAGCAGCTCGACCCCGACTAGCGGGGGTTACAATGAGCAGTTCTTC
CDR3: CASSSTPTSGGYNEQFF

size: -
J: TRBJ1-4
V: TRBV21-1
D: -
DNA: TGTGCCAGCAGGCGCGGGGTGGGGAAGAGAGTTAATGAAAAACTGTTTTTT
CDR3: CASRRGVGKRVNEKLFF

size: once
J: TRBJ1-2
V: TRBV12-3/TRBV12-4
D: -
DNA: TGTGCCAGCAGTTTTAGTAAAAATGGCTACACCTTC
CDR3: CASSFSKNGYTF

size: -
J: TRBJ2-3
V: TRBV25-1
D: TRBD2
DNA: TGTGCCAGCAGTCGACTAGCGGGGGCCCGCACAGATACGCAGTATTTT
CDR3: CASSRLAGARTDTQYF

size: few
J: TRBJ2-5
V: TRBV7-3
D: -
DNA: TGTGCCAGCAGCTTCAGGGGCCACAGGGCTGAGACCCAGTACTTC
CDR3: CASSFRGHRAETQYF

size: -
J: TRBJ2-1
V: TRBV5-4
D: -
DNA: TGTGCCAGCAGCTCCGGACAGAGATCCTACAATGAGCAGTTCTTC
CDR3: CASSSGQRSYNEQFF

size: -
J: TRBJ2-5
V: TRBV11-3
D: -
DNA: TGTGCCAGCAGCTGGACTGGGGTCGGGGAGACCCAGTACTTC
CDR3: CASSWTGVGETQYF

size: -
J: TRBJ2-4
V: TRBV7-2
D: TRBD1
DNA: TGTGCCAGCAGCCAGACCACAGGGGGCGCTCCCGAAAACATTCAGTACTTC
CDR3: CASSQTTGGAPENIQYF

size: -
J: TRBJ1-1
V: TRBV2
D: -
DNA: TGTGCCAGCAGTGAGGAGATGAACACTGAAGCTTTCTTT
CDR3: CASSEEMNTEAFF

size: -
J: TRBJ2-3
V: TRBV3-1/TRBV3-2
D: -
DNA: TGTGCCAGCAGCCAAGAACGAACCTCCCGGGAAGATACGCAGTATTTT
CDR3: CASSQERTSREDTQYF

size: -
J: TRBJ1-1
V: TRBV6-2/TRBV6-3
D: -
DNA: TGTGCCAGCAGTTACGGGACGGGACATCTAAAGGCTTTCTTT
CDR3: CASSYGTGHLKAFF

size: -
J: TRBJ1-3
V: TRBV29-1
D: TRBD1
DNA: TGCAGCGTGGGGGACAGGGGGCCTGGAAACACCATATATTTT
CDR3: CSVGDRGPGNTIYF

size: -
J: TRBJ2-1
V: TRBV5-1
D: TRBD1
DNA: TGCGCCAGCAGGGTCGGGACAGGGAGCAATGAGCAGTTCTTC
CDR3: CASRVGTGSNEQFF

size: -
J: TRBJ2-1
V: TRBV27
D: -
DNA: TGTGCCAGCAGTCCCGACAGGAGTAATGAGCAGTTCTTC
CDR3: CASSPDRSNEQFF

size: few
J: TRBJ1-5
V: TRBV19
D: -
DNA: TGTGCCAGTAGTATAGATCAGAGGCAGCCCCAGCATTTT
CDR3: CASSIDQRQPQHF

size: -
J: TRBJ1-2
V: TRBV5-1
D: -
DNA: TGCGCCAGCAGCACGTCAACAGGGAACTATGGCTACACCTTC
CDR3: CASSTSTGNYGYTF

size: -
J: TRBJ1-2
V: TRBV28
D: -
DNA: TGTGCCAGCTGGGACGGGGGGAGAGGATACTATGGCTACACCTTC
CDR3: CASWDGGRGYYGYTF